This TCR beta chain was retrieved from a study of Ad26.COV2.S vaccination and SARS-CoV-2 variants. Study results and limitations: Breadth of non-spike TCRs did not differ between vaccinees and placebo recipients.

The treatment is: over 15 received Ad26.COV2.S at low or high dose, single or two shots; about 5 received placebo; per-sample allocation not given. Each sample was drawn 63 days after the first injection (of vaccine or placebo). The vaccine antigen was prefusion-stabilized Wuhan SARS-CoV-2 spike. The V and J ends lost 7 bases and 1 base respectively, with 11 bases between them. Germline lookup yields CDR1 SEHNR and CDR2 FQNEAQ (reference sequence). The CDR3 extends over 14 amino acids. Worth noting for this clone: The antigen is unknown.

The method was immunoSEQ multiplex PCR; TCRdb's version includes in-frame clones alone and lacks a portion of them. The sample has 320,000 or so clones, roughly 90% seen once. The rearrangement uses TRBV7-9 and TRBJ1-5; the D gene is possibly TRBD1 (5 bases). The input for sequencing was peripheral blood, taken in a trial of Ad26.COV2.S vaccine versus placebo. The clonotype originates from a person aged 18 to 65 who received the Ad26.COV2.S COVID-19 vaccine or a placebo. In DNA, the CDR3 is TGTGCCAGCAACCAGGGAGGAAGCAATCAGCCCCAGCATTTT. Amino acids: CASNQGGSNQPQHF.